The rows below give T cell receptor beta chains drawn from one sample of a study of CD8 T cells in ankylosing spondylitis. From the 5' RACE reads, TCRdb called clonotypes with MiXCR, one entry per CDR3 protein. The sample shows roughly 160,000 distinct CDR3 sequences, 11% of them seen only once. The sequencing input was blood, either unsorted or a sorted T cell fraction (not recorded which). The receptors stem from a male donor with ankylosing spondylitis or in good health (not recorded which). The CDR3 runs from the conserved cysteine through the conserved F or W. D genes are given only for firm matches. Expanded clones get a size class; other rows say once, few or many, or leave the size out.

D	V	J	size	CDR3	DNA
TRBD1	TRBV7-6	TRBJ1-2	-	CASSSRQGANYGYTF	TGTGCCAGCAGCTCAAGACAGGGCGCTAACTATGGCTACACCTTC
-	TRBV7-2	TRBJ2-1	-	CASSTRGGEQFF	TGTGCCAGCAGCACGAGGGGCGGGGAGCAGTTCTTC
-	TRBV11-1	TRBJ2-5	few	CASSLVAGPPTGLGTQYF	TGTGCCAGCAGCTTAGTCGCCGGACCTCCTACGGGTCTCGGGACCCAGTACTTC
-	TRBV7-9	TRBJ1-2	-	CASSTGRLLLNYGYTF	TGTGCCAGCAGCACGGGACGACTCCTACTTAACTATGGCTACACCTTC
-	TRBV12-3/TRBV12-4	TRBJ2-1	-	CASSSQDVFSYNEQLF	TGTGCCAGCAGTTCCCAGGACGTTTTCTCCTACAATGAGCAGCTCTTC
-	TRBV5-1	TRBJ2-7	many	CASSVTGKHEQYF	TGCGCCAGCAGCGTAACAGGGAAACACGAGCAGTACTTC
-	TRBV9	TRBJ2-2	many	CASSAGTSPGELFF	TGTGCCAGCAGCGCCGGGACATCGCCCGGGGAGCTGTTTTTT
-	TRBV5-1	TRBJ2-3	many	CASSLGGVRDTQYF	TGCGCCAGCAGCTTGGGCGGAGTTCGGGATACGCAGTATTTT
-	TRBV7-2	TRBJ1-2	-	CASSLGGIDGYTF	TGTGCCAGCAGCTTGGGGGGAATCGATGGCTACACCTTC
TRBD2	TRBV20-1	TRBJ2-2	many	CSARDRVTSGGRTGELFF	TGCAGTGCTAGAGATCGTGTGACTAGCGGGGGGCGTACCGGGGAGCTGTTTTTT
-	TRBV29-1	TRBJ1-5	many	CSVRGQKGQPQHF	TGCAGCGTCCGGGGTCAAAAGGGCCAGCCCCAGCATTTT
TRBD1	TRBV18	TRBJ1-1	many	CASSGDRESTEAFF	TGTGCCAGCTCAGGGGACAGGGAAAGCACTGAAGCTTTCTTT
-	TRBV6-5	TRBJ1-1	few	CASSYRGSGTEAFF	TGTGCCAGCAGTTACCGGGGGTCGGGTACTGAAGCTTTCTTT
TRBD2	TRBV6-1	TRBJ2-1	-	CASRIAGGASYNEQFF	TGTGCCAGCAGGATAGCGGGGGGGGCGTCCTACAATGAGCAGTTCTTC
TRBD1	TRBV27	TRBJ1-2	many	CASSFKGQVGTNYGYTF	TGTGCCAGCAGTTTTAAGGGACAGGTGGGGACAAACTATGGCTACACCTTC
TRBD2	TRBV5-1	TRBJ2-1	many	CASSTGLAGGAEQFF	TGCGCCAGCAGCACCGGACTAGCGGGAGGGGCTGAGCAGTTCTTC
TRBD1	TRBV5-1	TRBJ1-1	many	CASTLTGGLNTEAFF	TGCGCCAGCACACTGACAGGGGGCTTGAACACTGAAGCTTTCTTT
TRBD1	TRBV9	TRBJ1-5	-	CASSVGQGNGQPQHF	TGTGCCAGCAGCGTAGGACAGGGAAATGGTCAGCCCCAGCATTTT
-	TRBV5-1	TRBJ2-3	few	CASSLSADTDTQYF	TGCGCCAGCAGCTTAAGCGCCGACACAGATACGCAGTATTTT
-	TRBV21-1	TRBJ2-7	many	CASSLAGESSYEQYF	TGTGCCAGCAGCCTAGCCGGGGAAAGCTCCTACGAGCAGTACTTC
-	TRBV24-1	TRBJ1-5	many	CATVQRAGNQPQHF	TGTGCCACCGTACAAAGGGCGGGCAATCAGCCCCAGCATTTT
TRBD2	TRBV5-5	TRBJ2-1	many	CASSPRLAGVGNEQFF	TGTGCCAGCAGCCCGAGACTAGCGGGTGTAGGTAATGAGCAGTTCTTC
TRBD1	TRBV3-1	TRBJ1-5	few	CASSPGQANQPQHF	TGTGCCAGCAGTCCAGGACAGGCCAATCAGCCCCAGCATTTT
TRBD2	TRBV28	TRBJ2-3	-	CASSLSSGYTDTQYF	TGTGCCAGCAGTTTATCTAGCGGGTATACAGATACGCAGTATTTT
-	TRBV15	TRBJ1-3	many	CATSRAPSGLLHVIYF	TGTGCCACCAGCAGAGCCCCTTCGGGACTGCTTCATGTCATATATTTT
TRBD1	TRBV18	TRBJ1-5	once	CASSPLDRAHQPQHF	TGTGCCAGCTCACCCTTGGACAGGGCCCATCAGCCCCAGCATTTT
-	TRBV24-1	TRBJ1-5	many	CATSKGNQPQHF	TGTGCCACCAGCAAGGGCAATCAGCCCCAGCATTTT
TRBD1	TRBV6-5	TRBJ2-7	-	CASSYRDRARTYEQYF	TGTGCCAGCAGTTACCGAGACAGGGCCCGCACCTACGAGCAGTACTTC
-	TRBV9	TRBJ1-2	few	CASSVLGAGSYGYTF	TGTGCCAGCAGCGTATTGGGCGCCGGTAGCTATGGCTACACCTTC
-	TRBV28	TRBJ1-1	many	CASSSGTEAFF	TGTGCCAGCAGTTCAGGAACTGAAGCTTTCTTT